The text below deals with one TCR beta chain. Its antigen is still unknown. This was a survey-level run. Sequencing used immunoSEQ multiplex PCR; TCRdb keeps in-frame clones, though not all of them. Of around 100,000 clones listed, about two thirds are singletons. This entry is derived from a study of fetal regulatory T cell absence and autoimmunity. The CDR3 is 16 amino acids. With 1 base clipped from V and 0 bases from J, the junction kept 4 bases outside the gene matches. CDR1 is MGHRA, CDR2 YSYEKL, per germline. Findings of the study overall: In IPEX, the enrichment was taken to support antigen-driven autoimmunity before birth. Oligoclonal TCR enrichment in pancreas over cord blood reached over 100-fold for some clones.

The rearrangement joins TRBV4-1 to TRBJ2-5; 8 bases fit TRBD2. The source of this sequence is a male donor with IPEX syndrome. What was sequenced was pancreas tissue. CDR3 loop: CASSQGLAGDQETQYF. The CDR3 DNA reads TGCGCCAGCAGCCAAGGCCTAGCGGGTGACCAAGAGACCCAGTACTTC.